Each of the 17 T cell receptor beta chains below was sequenced from the same sample in a study of beta chain features in type 1 diabetes. Reverse transcribing all isolated RNA meant expressed TCRB transcripts were sequenced. Profiling relied on immunoSEQ multiplex PCR, and the TCRdb table lists in-frame clones only, not all of them. The sample records some 330,000 clones, 11% being singletons. Sequenced input: naive CD4+ T cells from blood. These receptor sequences come from a woman in her 30s in good health.

The table lists this clone with a few counts. The chain joins TRBV7-2 to TRBJ2-7, with D perhaps TRBD1 (6 bases). The length of the CDR3 is 15 residues. The V end lost 5 bases, the J end lost 4 bases, and 18 bases lay between the germline ends. Germline V CDR1 and CDR2: SGHTA, FQGNSA. CDR3 nucleotides: TGTGCCAGCAGCCCAGTAGGGGGAGAGATTTACGAGCAGTACTTC. Its translation: CASSPVGGEIYEQYF.

The V and J genes are TRBV4-2 and TRBJ2-7; perhaps TRBD1 as D (7 bases). The CDR3 is 14 amino acids. V lost 1 base and J 2 bases, leaving 9 bases between the germline ends. Germline assignment: CDR1 LGHNA and CDR2 YNFKEQ. The CDR3, as DNA: TGTGCCAGCAGCCAAGCAGGGGGGCCCTACGAGCAGTACTTC. It translates to CASSQAGGPYEQYF.

This clone was counted only a few times. The V call is TRBV29-1, the J call TRBJ1-4; D might be TRBD1 (5 bases). CDR3 length: 12 residues. Germline assignment: CDR1 SQVTM and CDR2 ANQGSEA. Trimming removed 6 bases from V and 3 bases from J, with 8 bases in between. CDR3 in DNA: TGCAGCGTGACAGAGCCTAATGAAAAACTGTTTTTT. Its protein is CSVTEPNEKLFF.

This clone has only a few counts. This chain links TRBV28 with TRBJ2-3; D may be TRBD2 (6 bases). From germline, CDR1 is MDHEN and CDR2 SYDVKM. CDR3 length equals 13 residues. With 8 bases removed from V and 4 bases from J, the gap between germline ends came to 13 bases. CDR3: CASRLGMADTQYF. CDR3 nucleotides: TGTGCCAGCCGACTAGGGATGGCAGATACGCAGTATTTT.

The chain couples TRBV28 to TRBJ2-7, with 9 bases aligning to TRBD1. With V trimmed by 4 bases and J by 5 bases, 12 bases remained unmatched. This CDR3 region has 16 residues. Germline CDR1 and CDR2: MDHEN and SYDVKM. The CDR3 loop is CASSSLTGTGSDEQYF. The CDR3 DNA follows: TGTGCCAGCAGTTCCCTAACCGGGACAGGGAGCGACGAGCAGTACTTC.

This clone was detected a few times. This chain joins TRBV7-9 and TRBJ2-1, with 10 bases fitting TRBD2. This CDR3 comprises 17 residues. The germline CDR1 and CDR2 sequences are SEHNR and FQNEAQ (reference sequence). The V and J ends lost 2 bases and 4 bases, in that order; junction bases with no gene match: 8. The CDR3 DNA follows: TGTGCCAGCAGCTTACTACTGGCGACTAGCGGGTACAATGAGCAGTTCTTC. This gives the protein CASSLLLATSGYNEQFF.

This clone was seen a handful of times. V usage is TRBV9 and J usage is TRBJ2-7, with a weak D call TRBD2 (5 bases). Germline V CDR1 and CDR2: SGDLS, YYNGEE. Trimming stripped 0 bases from V and 3 bases from J, with 13 bases between. The CDR3 contains 15 residues. The CDR3: CASSVAAADVYEQYF. The CDR3 DNA reads as TGTGCCAGCAGCGTAGCTGCAGCGGACGTCTACGAGCAGTACTTC.

The chain combines TRBV18 with TRBJ2-2; TRBD1 matches at 7 bases. The CDR3 is 16 amino acids. V gave up 3 bases and J gave up 5 bases; unmatched junction bases: 9. Looked up from germline, CDR1 is KGHSH and CDR2 is LQKENI. The chain's CDR3 is CASSPVREGATGELFF. CDR3 nucleotide sequence: TGTGCCAGCTCACCTGTTCGAGAGGGGGCAACCGGGGAGCTGTTTTTT.

In its sample, this clone was seen a few times. The chain couples TRBV9 to TRBJ2-7; the match to TRBD2 covers 10 bases. The junction had 10 bases not matched to a gene; V was cut back by 0 bases and J by 4 bases. Looked up from germline, CDR1 is SGDLS and CDR2 is YYNGEE. CDR3 size: 17 residues. The CDR3 sequence is CASSVGGASGSLYEQYF. The CDR3 DNA reads as TGTGCCAGCAGCGTAGGAGGGGCTAGCGGGAGCTTGTACGAGCAGTACTTC.

This clone has only a few counts. This rearrangement joins TRBV28 to TRBJ2-5; D is unresolved. CDR1 and CDR2 (germline): MDHEN, SYDVKM. The CDR3 spans 15 residues. Trimming left V 6 bases short and J 1 base short, with 15 bases between. The chain's CDR3 is CASRTPSLAQETQYF. CDR3 nucleotide sequence: TGTGCCAGCAGGACCCCCTCTTTAGCCCAAGAGACCCAGTACTTC.

The CDR3 loop reads CASSVTGVYGYTF. In nucleotides, the CDR3 is TGTGCCAGCAGCGTCACAGGGGTCTATGGCTACACCTTC. The rearrangement uses TRBV9 and TRBJ1-2; 7 positions match TRBD1. With V trimmed by 2 bases and J by 4 bases, 2 bases remained unmatched. This CDR3 region has 13 residues. Germline V gene lookup returns CDR1 SGDLS and CDR2 YYNGEE.

The chain is built from TRBV27 and TRBJ1-1; D gene uncertain. The ends were cut back, 7 bases at V and 4 bases at J, with 25 bases in the middle. The V gene's germline CDR1 is MNHEY and CDR2 SMNVEV (reference sequence). The CDR3 has 17 residues. The CDR3 loop reads CASIPGSGKPRGTEAFF. The CDR3, as DNA: TGTGCCAGCATACCCGGATCGGGTAAACCTCGTGGCACTGAAGCTTTCTTT.

The chain combines TRBV27 with TRBJ2-1; TRBD2 aligns across 10 bases. Trimming removed 2 bases from V and 8 bases from J; junction bases left unmatched: 9. This CDR3 contains 16 residues. CDR1 is MNHEY and CDR2 is SMNVEV in the germline V gene (reference sequence). The CDR3, as DNA: TGTGCCAGCAGTTTAGTGATGGCTAGCGGGAGTTATGAGCAGTTCTTC. As protein: CASSLVMASGSYEQFF.

This sequence joins TRBV29-1 and TRBJ1-5; D might be TRBD1 (5 bases). The CDR3 covers 12 residues. Germline V CDR1 and CDR2: SQVTM, ANQGSEA. V lost 5 bases and J lost 7, with 12 bases in between. The CDR3 DNA is TGCAGCGTTCGGCAGGGCGAACAGCCCCAGCATTTT. It encodes CSVRQGEQPQHF. Full variable domain (remainder filled in from reference TRBV29-1 and TRBJ1-5): SAVISQKPSRDICQRGTSLTIQCQVDSQVTMMFWYRQQPGQSLTLIATANQGSEATYESGFVIDKFPISRPNLTFSTLTVSNMSPEDSSIYLCSVRQGEQPQHFGDGTRLSIL.

The J gene is TRBJ2-7, the V gene TRBV9; 8 bases map to TRBD2. Trimming removed 4 bases from V and 0 bases from J; junction bases left unmatched: 12. CDR1 is SGDLS, CDR2 YYNGEE, per germline. The CDR3 contains 17 residues. The CDR3 loop is CASSPGAGAGGSYEQYF. The CDR3 DNA reads as TGTGCCAGCAGCCCCGGAGCGGGGGCGGGAGGCTCCTACGAGCAGTACTTC.

This clone was observed a handful of times. J is TRBJ2-3 and V is TRBV7-2, with TRBD2 matching 9 bases. Germline loops: CDR1 SGHTA, CDR2 FQGNSA. V lost 4 bases, J lost 2 bases, and 10 bases stayed unmatched. CDR3 length equals 17 residues. CDR3 region: CASSSQAAGGPTDTQYF. CDR3 nucleotide sequence: TGTGCCAGCAGCTCACAGGCGGCGGGAGGGCCCACAGATACGCAGTATTTT.

The chain combines TRBV30 with TRBJ2-5; 14 bases line up with TRBD2. The DNA end is a closer match to TRBJ2-7, so the J assignment may be wrong. Germline values: CDR1 GTSNPN, CDR2 SVGIG (reference sequence). This CDR3 spans 18 amino acids. The CDR3 spells CAWRRTSGTSGSIHEQYF. The CDR3 nucleotides are TGTGCCTGGAGGAGAACATCCGGGACTAGCGGGAGTATCCACGAGCAGTACTTC.